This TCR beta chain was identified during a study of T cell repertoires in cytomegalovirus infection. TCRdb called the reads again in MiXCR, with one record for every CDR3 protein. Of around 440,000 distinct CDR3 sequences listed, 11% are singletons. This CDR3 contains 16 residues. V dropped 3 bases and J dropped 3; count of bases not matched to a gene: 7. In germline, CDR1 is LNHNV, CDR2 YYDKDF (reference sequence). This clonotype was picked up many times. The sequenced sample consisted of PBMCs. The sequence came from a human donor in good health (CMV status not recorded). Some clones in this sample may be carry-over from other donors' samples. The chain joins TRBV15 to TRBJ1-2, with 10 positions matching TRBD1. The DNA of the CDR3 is TGTGCCACCAGCAGTGCGATCGGACAGGGGGACTATGGCTACACCTTC. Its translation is CATSSAIGQGDYGYTF. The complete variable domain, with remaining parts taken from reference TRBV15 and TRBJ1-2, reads DAMVIQNPRYQVTQFGKPVTLSCSQTLNHNVMYWYQQKSSQAPKLLFHYYDKDFNNEADTPDNFQSRRPNTSFCFLDIRSPGLGDTAMYLCATSSAIGQGDYGYTFGSGTRLTVV.